The 31 T cell receptor beta chains below come from one sample, sequenced in a study of regulatory T cells in long-lasting Graves disease. The time point was: newly diagnosed GD, antithyroid drugs for less than 3 months. PBMCs were the source of the RNA used for TCR sequencing. According to the study, TCR beta libraries were built with iRepertoire HTBI primers and CDR3-region Arm-PCR. Using its own MiXCR run on the multiplex PCR reads, TCRdb lists one record per CDR3 protein. The table records about 430,000 distinct CDR3 sequences, around 16% of them present only once. These sequences were also reported in another study, on T cells in Graves' hyperthyroidism and ophthalmopathy.

The source material was peripheral blood mononuclear cells (PBMCs), sampled at new diagnosis, from a patient treated with antithyroid drugs. The receptors derive from a woman between 40 and 50 years old with Graves disease.

This clonotype was found many times. The J gene is TRBJ2-5, the V gene TRBV28, with 10 bases lining up with TRBD2. The CDR3 contains 14 residues. Germline V CDR1 and CDR2: MDHEN, SYDVKM. J lost 5 bases, V lost 6 bases, and 6 bases had no gene match. CDR3 DNA sequence: TGTGCCAGCAGGCTAGCGGGAGTTCTGGAGACCCAGTACTTC. Its protein product is CASRLAGVLETQYF.

This clonotype was detected ten times or more. The J gene is TRBJ2-5, the V gene TRBV27, with 10 nucleotides matching TRBD2. V was pared by 0 bases and J by 2 bases, with 3 bases of the junction left unmatched. The V gene's germline CDR1 is MNHEY and CDR2 SMNVEV (reference sequence). The length of the CDR3 is 16 residues. The CDR3, as DNA: TGTGCCAGCAGTTTATCCGTAGCGGGAGGACAAGAGACCCAGTACTTC. It codes for CASSLSVAGGQETQYF.

The V and J genes are TRBV18 and TRBJ2-1; D is possibly TRBD2 (6 bases). The V end lost 1 base, the J end lost 0 bases, and 7 bases lay between the germline ends. CDR3 size: 15 residues. Germline V gives CDR1 KGHSH, CDR2 LQKENI. The CDR3 coding sequence is TGTGCCAGCTCACCACGGGGGGACTCCTACAATGAGCAGTTCTTC. Amino acid sequence: CASSPRGDSYNEQFF.

This clonotype was detected ten times or more. The V and J genes are TRBV12-3 or TRBV12-4 and TRBJ2-1, with 13 bases lining up with TRBD2. CDR3 length equals 16 residues. V lost 6 bases to trimming and J lost 4 bases; unmatched junction nucleotides: 6. CDR3 DNA: TGTGCCAGCAGACCCGGACTAGCGGGAGCGTACAATGAGCAGTTCTTC. It specifies CASRPGLAGAYNEQFF.

This clonotype was seen ten or more times. The chain recombines TRBV7-2 with TRBJ2-5; TRBD2 matches at 12 bases. Germline CDR1 is SGHTA and CDR2 is FQGNSA. After removal of 5 bases from V and 5 bases from J, the junction contained 12 bases not matched to a gene. This CDR3 has 17 residues. The CDR3 bases are TGTGCCAGCAGCCCTCAAAATCTAGCGGGAGGGTTGGAGACCCAGTACTTC. It is translated as CASSPQNLAGGLETQYF. The full variable domain, with the rest looked up from reference TRBV7-2 and TRBJ2-5, is GAGVSQSPSNKVTEKGKDVELRCDPISGHTALYWYRQSLGQGLEFLIYFQGNSAPDKSGLPSDRFSAERTGGSVSTLTIQRTQQEDSAVYLCASSPQNLAGGLETQYFGPGTRLLVL.

This clonotype was observed once. This rearrangement joins TRBV18 to TRBJ2-7, with D unresolved. The length of the CDR3 is 14 residues. Germline CDR1 is KGHSH and CDR2 is LQKENI. Trimming left V 2 bases short and J 4 bases short, with 12 bases between. The CDR3: CASSPGPRQYEQYF. The DNA for the CDR3 is TGTGCCAGCTCACCAGGCCCTCGTCAGTACGAGCAGTACTTC.

At least ten counts were recorded for this clonotype. The CDR3 sequence is CAITGGSGAFF. For the CDR3, the DNA is TGTGCCATCACCGGGGGGAGCGGAGCTTTCTTT. This sequence joins TRBV12-3 or TRBV12-4 and TRBJ1-1, with D possibly TRBD1 on 5 matching bases. Trimming stripped 10 bases from V and 10 bases from J, with 16 bases between. This CDR3 spans 11 amino acids.

To note about this clonotype: Compared with germline, one end of the junction differs, possibly owing to a read error. The V and J genes are TRBV28 and TRBJ2-1; possibly TRBD1 for D (6 bases). The length of the CDR3 is 16 residues. In germline, CDR1 is MDHEN, CDR2 SYDVKM. This CDR3 reads CASSLIPGTWRNEQLF. In nucleotides, the CDR3 is TGTGCCAGCAGTTTAATCCCCGGGACATGGAGGAATGAGCAGCTCTTC.

The V gene is TRBV10-3, the J gene TRBJ2-1, with 14 bases identical to TRBD2. Germline V lookup: CDR1 ENHRY, CDR2 SYGVKD. This CDR3 comprises 17 residues. With 10 bases clipped from V and 1 base from J, the junction kept 9 bases outside the gene matches. For the CDR3, the DNA is TGTGCCACAACCGGGACTAGCGGGAGTAGATCCTACAATGAGCAGTTCTTC. This encodes CATTGTSGSRSYNEQFF.

This clonotype has a count of ten or more. The chain couples TRBV24-1 to TRBJ2-2; TRBD1 is a possible D gene (6 bases). Trimming shortened V by 5 bases and J by 6 bases, and 9 bases separated the two germline ends. The CDR3 loop spans 13 amino acids. Germline V gene lookup returns CDR1 KGHDR and CDR2 SFDVKD. CDR3 bases: TGTGCCACCAGTGTTACAGGGCCCGGGGAGCTGTTTTTT. Residues: CATSVTGPGELFF.

This clonotype was recorded many times. This sequence joins TRBV10-2 and TRBJ1-1; D is undetermined. This CDR3 comprises 14 residues. Germline loops: CDR1 WSHSY, CDR2 SAAADI. V was shortened by 2 bases and J by 0 bases, with 7 bases between the two germline ends. CDR3 DNA sequence: TGCGCCAGCAGTGAGGTACAGATGAACACTGAAGCTTTCTTT. Its protein product is CASSEVQMNTEAFF.

This chain joins TRBV30 and TRBJ1-1; D not certain. This CDR3 comprises 14 residues. Trimming took off 0 bases at V and 4 bases at J, with 12 bases between the two ends. Germline assignment: CDR1 GTSNPN and CDR2 SVGIG (reference sequence). The CDR3: CAWSVLRMITEAFF. The CDR3 DNA reads TGTGCCTGGAGTGTACTTAGAATGATCACTGAAGCTTTCTTT. Combining the CDR3 with reference TRBV30 and TRBJ1-1 gives the whole variable domain SQTIHQWPATLVQPVGSPLSLECTVEGTSNPNLYWYRQAAGRGLQLLFYSVGIGQISSEVPQNLSASRPQDRQFILSSKKLLLSDSGFYLCAWSVLRMITEAFFGQGTRLTVV.

This clonotype was detected ten times or more. The CDR3 coding sequence is TGTGCCAGCAGTGGGGATGGGGTTGTATTCCCTCCACAGCCCCAGCATTTT. This sequence encodes CASSGDGVVFPPQPQHF. V is TRBV2 and J is TRBJ1-5; D call uncertain. The V end lost 4 bases, the J end lost 7 bases, and 23 bases lay between the germline ends. This CDR3 is built from 17 residues. Germline CDR1 SNHLY, CDR2 FYNNEI. The complete variable domain, with remaining parts taken from reference TRBV2 and TRBJ1-5, reads EPEVTQTPSHQVTQMGQEVILRCVPISNHLYFYWYRQILGQKVEFLVSFYNNEISEKSEIFDDQFSVERPDGSNFTLKIRSTKLEDSAMYFCASSGDGVVFPPQPQHFGDGTRLSIL.

Regarding this clonotype: A read error is likely here: a far larger clone is one base away. The rearrangement links TRBV7-2 to TRBJ2-1; perhaps TRBD2 as D (5 bases). The J call may be mistaken, given a closer DNA end match to TRBJ2-5. Germline CDR1 SGHTA, CDR2 FQGNSA. The CDR3 runs to 15 residues. The CDR3 region has the DNA TGTGCCAGCAGCTTACGTTCTAGCAGTTGGGAGACCCAGTACTTC. This encodes CASSLRSSSWETQYF.

This clonotype was recorded at least ten times. The chain couples TRBV7-8 to TRBJ2-3; possibly TRBD2 for D (6 bases). CDR1 and CDR2 from the germline V gene are SGHVS and FQNEAQ. V dropped 0 bases and J dropped 5 bases, with 15 bases sitting between them. This CDR3 spans 16 amino acids. The CDR3 protein is CASSLAPGLLGDTQYF. CDR3 DNA: TGTGCCAGCAGCTTAGCCCCGGGACTGCTCGGAGATACGCAGTATTTT.

This clonotype was seen only a few times. The V call is TRBV19, the J call TRBJ2-7; no clear D gene. Trimming stripped 4 bases from V and 3 bases from J, with 7 bases between. CDR3 length: 12 residues. In germline, CDR1 is LNHDA, CDR2 SQIVND (reference sequence). CDR3 sequence reads: CASSNLNYEQYF. CDR3 sequence (DNA): TGTGCCAGTAGTAATCTCAACTACGAGCAGTACTTC. The full variable domain, with the rest looked up from reference TRBV19 and TRBJ2-7, is DGGITQSPKYLFRKEGQNVTLSCEQNLNHDAMYWYRQDPGQGLRLIYYSQIVNDFQKGDIAEGYSVSREKKESFPLTVTSAQKNPTAFYLCASSNLNYEQYFGPGTRLTVT.

This clonotype was observed many times. The genes are TRBV11-2 and TRBJ2-2, with 10 bases matching TRBD2. CDR1 is SGHAT, CDR2 FQNNGV, per germline. Trimming at V came to 3 bases and at J to 6 bases, leaving 4 bases not matched to a gene. The CDR3 spans 15 residues. The CDR3 sequence is CASSFSSGSAGELFF. CDR3 DNA sequence: TGTGCCAGCAGCTTTTCTAGCGGGAGTGCCGGGGAGCTGTTTTTT.

This clonotype was recorded at least ten times. The rearrangement links TRBV6-1 to TRBJ2-7; D unresolved. The germline gives CDR1 MNHNS, CDR2 SASEGT. This CDR3 contains 16 residues. V lost 0 bases, J lost 7 bases, and 19 bases lay in between. In nucleotides, the CDR3 is TGTGCCAGCAGTGAAGCTTTGGCAGGAGTTTCCGCAGAGCAGTACTTC. It yields the protein CASSEALAGVSAEQYF.

Concerning this clonotype itself: This is likely an artifact of a read error, given a far larger clone one base away. V and J are TRBV6-2 or TRBV6-3 and TRBJ1-4; weak D call: TRBD1 (5 bases). The CDR3 covers 18 residues. CDR1 and CDR2 (germline): MNHEY, SVGEGT. Trimming took 6 bases from V and 0 from J, leaving 20 bases between them. CDR3: CASRPVWGTAATNEKLFF. CDR3 nucleotides: TGTGCCAGCAGGCCAGTTTGGGGGACGGCCGCAACTAATGAAAAACTGTTTTTT.

This clonotype occurred a few times. J is TRBJ1-5 and V is TRBV6-1, with 7 bases identical to TRBD1. Germline loops: CDR1 MNHNS, CDR2 SASEGT. The CDR3 runs to 14 residues. V lost 7 bases, J lost 3 bases, and 6 bases stayed unmatched. This CDR3 is CASNKTGNNQPQHF. The DNA for the CDR3 is TGTGCCAGCAACAAGACAGGGAACAATCAGCCCCAGCATTTT.

This clonotype has only a few counts. The chain combines TRBV6-1 with TRBJ1-5, with no clear D. Trimming stripped 6 bases from V and 0 bases from J, with 9 bases between. Germline V gene data show CDR1 as MNHNS and CDR2 as SASEGT. The CDR3 is made up of 14 amino acids. CDR3 sequence: CASSGIYSNQPQHF. In DNA, the CDR3 is TGTGCCAGCAGCGGAATATATAGCAATCAGCCCCAGCATTTT.

This clonotype was observed at least ten times. The gene calls are TRBV9 and TRBJ2-5, with 7 bases lining up with TRBD2. The length of the CDR3 is 14 residues. The V gene end was trimmed by 3 bases and the J gene end by 2 bases; junction bases not matched to a gene: 4. The germline CDR1 and CDR2 sequences are SGDLS and YYNGEE. The CDR3 is CASSAGGGQETQYF. The CDR3 DNA reads TGTGCCAGCAGCGCCGGGGGAGGGCAAGAGACCCAGTACTTC. Looking up the rest from reference TRBV9 and TRBJ2-5 gives the full variable domain: DSGVTQTPKHLITATGQRVTLRCSPRSGDLSVYWYQQSLDQGLQFLIQYYNGEERAKGNILERFSAQQFPDLHSELNLSSLELGDSALYFCASSAGGGQETQYFGPGTRLLVL.

At least ten counts were recorded for this clonotype. This rearrangement joins TRBV20-1 to TRBJ2-1, with 8 bases lining up with TRBD2. Germline assignment: CDR1 DFQATT and CDR2 SNEGSKA (reference sequence). Trimming at V came to 3 bases and at J to 7 bases, leaving 8 bases not matched to a gene. The length of the CDR3 is 14 residues. CDR3 DNA sequence: TGCAGTGCTAGCCTCCCGACTAGCGAGAATGAGCAGTTCTTC. This gives the protein CSASLPTSENEQFF.

Of note for this clonotype: This clone may be a read error of a much larger clone one base away. The chain employs TRBV12-3 or TRBV12-4 and TRBJ2-3; perhaps TRBD2 as D (5 bases). CDR3 length: 11 amino acids. Between the trimmed V and J ends, which lost 6 bases and 4 bases, there was a span of 5 bases. DNA of the CDR3: TGTGCCAGCAGACTAGCAGATACGCAGTATTTT. Translating gives CASRLADTQYF.

This clonotype was seen at least ten times. The chain is built from TRBV12-3 or TRBV12-4 and TRBJ2-3; tentatively, D is TRBD2 (5 bases). This CDR3 has 15 residues. Deletions cut 3 bases from V and 0 bases from J, with 10 bases between. CDR3 DNA: TGTGCCAGCAGTTTGTTGAGGGCCAGCACAGATACGCAGTATTTT. Translated: CASSLLRASTDTQYF.

This clonotype was recorded many times. This chain connects TRBV7-2 to TRBJ2-6; 7 positions match TRBD2. The CDR3 is 19 amino acids. Germline CDR1 reads SGHTA; CDR2 reads FQGNSA. V shed 0 bases, J shed 0 bases, and the junction held 8 bases outside the gene matches. This chain's CDR3 is CASSLALGGVGSGANVLTF. The CDR3 nucleotides read TGTGCCAGCAGCTTAGCGCTGGGGGGGGTTGGCTCTGGGGCCAACGTCCTGACTTTC.

The V and J genes are TRBV4-1 and TRBJ2-1; perhaps D is TRBD1 or TRBD2 (5 bases each). The CDR3 length is 15 residues. CDR1 and CDR2 from the germline V gene are MGHRA and YSYEKL. The germline V and J ends were trimmed by 1 base and 8 bases, with 15 bases remaining between them. DNA of the CDR3: TGCGCCAGCAGCCAAGGCGGAGTCGGGGACGATGAGCAGTTCTTC. Protein: CASSQGGVGDDEQFF.

This chain connects TRBV4-1 to TRBJ2-2; D gene unclear. This CDR3 is built from 12 residues. Germline V gene data show CDR1 as MGHRA and CDR2 as YSYEKL. The V and J ends lost 3 bases and 9 bases respectively, with 8 bases between them. The CDR3 loop is CASSHPGRELFF. The CDR3 DNA follows: TGCGCCAGCAGCCACCCCGGTAGGGAGCTGTTTTTT.

This clonotype was detected ten times or more. This rearrangement joins TRBV7-9 to TRBJ1-2, with a possible D match to TRBD1 (6 bases). Germline CDR1 is SEHNR and CDR2 is FQNEAQ (reference sequence). The CDR3 is 20 amino acids. The V end lost 5 bases, the J end lost 1 base, and 29 bases lay between the germline ends. CDR3 bases: TGTGCCAGCAGCAAGATCACCGGGACGGCAGGGGCGCTGGGTAACTATGGCTACACCTTC. Amino acid sequence: CASSKITGTAGALGNYGYTF.

This clonotype was picked up one time. This rearrangement joins TRBV11-2 to TRBJ2-1; 16 bases are shared with TRBD2. Germline lookup yields CDR1 SGHAT and CDR2 FQNNGV. This CDR3 comprises 21 residues. V shed 5 bases, J shed 6 bases, and the junction held 19 bases outside the gene matches. The CDR3 DNA reads as TGTGCCAGCAGCACACGTCCGGGACTAGCGGGAGGGCCTACCCGTGGCAATGAGCAGTTCTTC. Its translation: CASSTRPGLAGGPTRGNEQFF.

At least ten counts were recorded for this clonotype. The V and J genes are TRBV28 and TRBJ1-5; D is possibly TRBD1 (6 bases). CDR1 and CDR2 (germline): MDHEN, SYDVKM. Trimming removed 7 bases from V and 6 bases from J, with 16 bases in between. The CDR3 is 14 amino acids. This chain's CDR3 is CASNPGGGPQPQHF. For the CDR3, the DNA is TGTGCCAGCAACCCGGGGGGGGGGCCTCAGCCCCAGCATTTT. Supplemented by reference TRBV28 and TRBJ1-5, the full variable domain reads DVKVTQSSRYLVKRTGEKVFLECVQDMDHENMFWYRQDPGLGLRLIYFSYDVKMKEKGDIPEGYSVSREKKERFSLILESASTNQTSMYLCASNPGGGPQPQHFGDGTRLSIL.